These T cell receptor beta chains were read from a single sample in a study of blood T cell repertoires in COVID-19. Method: immunoSEQ multiplex PCR; TCRdb's copy keeps in-frame clones and lacks some. The sample yields under 300,000 clones, 85% seen once. The material sequenced was peripheral blood. These receptor sequences come from a human donor in a cohort sampled during active COVID-19. Both conserved end residues are part of each CDR3. D genes are given only for firm matches. Size is stated for part of the rows, as once, few or many counts, or as a class when the clone is expanded.

clone_size,v_call,d_call,j_call,cdr3_aa,cdr3_nt
.,TRBV7-2,TRBD1,TRBJ2-7,CASSLAGTGAYEQYF,TGTGCCAGCAGCTTAGCGGGGACAGGGGCCTACGAGCAGTACTTC
.,TRBV15,TRBD1,TRBJ2-5,CATSREGPAGRGSGKTQYF,TGTGCCACCAGCAGAGAGGGACCGGCGGGCAGGGGGTCGGGGAAGACCCAGTACTTC
once,TRBV14,TRBD1,TRBJ1-2,CASSLLGTGGAAGYTF,TGTGCCAGCAGCCTCCTTGGAACAGGGGGCGCGGCCGGCTACACCTTC
.,TRBV6-5,TRBD2,TRBJ2-1,CASSPRAFGGREQFF,TGTGCCAGCAGTCCACGGGCCTTTGGCGGGAGGGAGCAGTTCTTC
.,TRBV6-5,.,TRBJ1-5,CASSYSRGQPQHF,TGTGCCAGCAGTTACTCGAGAGGCCAGCCCCAGCATTTT
.,TRBV7-8,TRBD1,TRBJ1-6,CASSPGQVSYNSPLHF,TGTGCCAGCAGTCCGGGACAGGTCTCCTATAATTCACCCCTCCACTTT
.,TRBV9,.,TRBJ1-3,CASSVSSGNTIYF,TGTGCCAGCAGCGTATCTTCTGGAAACACCATATATTTT
few,TRBV10-3,.,TRBJ1-3,CAISESGQNSGNTIYF,TGTGCCATCAGTGAGTCAGGACAGAACTCTGGAAACACCATATATTTT
.,TRBV4-1,TRBD2,TRBJ2-3,CASSPSGGSTDTQYF,TGCGCCAGCAGCCCCTCGGGCGGGAGTACAGATACGCAGTATTTT
few,TRBV28,TRBD1,TRBJ1-5,CASIPTTGVDQPQHF,TGTGCCAGCATCCCGACGACAGGGGTCGATCAGCCCCAGCATTTT
.,TRBV27,TRBD2,TRBJ2-1,CASSLTSGIAYNEQFF,TGTGCCAGCAGTTTGACTAGCGGGATAGCCTACAATGAGCAGTTCTTC
.,TRBV24-1,.,TRBJ1-2,CATSDYSYGYTF,TGTGCCACCAGTGATTACAGCTATGGCTACACCTTC
once,TRBV19,.,TRBJ1-1,CASNTGKLGNTEAFF,TGTGCCAGTAATACAGGGAAGTTGGGGAACACTGAAGCTTTCTTT
.,TRBV5-8,TRBD2,TRBJ2-3,CASSPSRTSGSPTDTQYF,TGTGCCAGCAGCCCCTCCAGGACTAGCGGGAGCCCCACAGATACGCAGTATTTT
.,TRBV7-8,.,TRBJ2-2,CASSLMPSGELFF,TGTGCCAGCAGCTTAATGCCGAGCGGGGAGCTGTTTTTT
.,TRBV11-2,TRBD2,TRBJ2-3,CASSLSAGGVGGDTQYF,TGTGCCAGCAGCTTATCAGCGGGAGGTGTGGGGGGAGATACGCAGTATTTT
.,TRBV29-1,TRBD2,TRBJ2-1,CSVGEIAGGSYNEQFF,TGCAGCGTTGGCGAAATAGCGGGAGGGTCATACAATGAGCAGTTCTTC
.,TRBV19,TRBD1,TRBJ1-1,CASSDRVNTEAFF,TGTGCCAGCTCCGACAGGGTCAACACTGAAGCTTTCTTT